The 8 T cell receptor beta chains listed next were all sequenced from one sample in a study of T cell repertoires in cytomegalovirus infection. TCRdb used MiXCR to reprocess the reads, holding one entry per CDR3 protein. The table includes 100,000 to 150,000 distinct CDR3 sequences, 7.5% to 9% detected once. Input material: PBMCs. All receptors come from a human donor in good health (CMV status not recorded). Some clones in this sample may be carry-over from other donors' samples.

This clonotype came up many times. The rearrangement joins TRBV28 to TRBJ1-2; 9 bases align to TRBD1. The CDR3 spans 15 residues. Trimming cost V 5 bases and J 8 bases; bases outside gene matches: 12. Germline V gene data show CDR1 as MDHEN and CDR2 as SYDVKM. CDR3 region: CASSNLQGARSGYTF. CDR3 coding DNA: TGTGCCAGCAGTAACCTACAGGGGGCGCGGTCCGGCTACACCTTC.

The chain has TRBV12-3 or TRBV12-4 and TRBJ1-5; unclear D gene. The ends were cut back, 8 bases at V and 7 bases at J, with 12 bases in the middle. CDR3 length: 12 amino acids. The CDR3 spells CASGTEGQPQHF. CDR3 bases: TGTGCCAGCGGCACAGAGGGCCAGCCCCAGCATTTT.

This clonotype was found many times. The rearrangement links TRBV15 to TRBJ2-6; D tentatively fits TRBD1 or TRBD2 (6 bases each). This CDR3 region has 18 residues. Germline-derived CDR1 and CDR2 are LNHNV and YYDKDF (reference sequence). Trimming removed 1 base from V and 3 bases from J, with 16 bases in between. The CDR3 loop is CATSRVGWGAYGANVLTF. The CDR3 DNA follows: TGTGCCACCAGCAGAGTGGGCTGGGGGGCGTATGGGGCCAACGTCCTGACTTTC.

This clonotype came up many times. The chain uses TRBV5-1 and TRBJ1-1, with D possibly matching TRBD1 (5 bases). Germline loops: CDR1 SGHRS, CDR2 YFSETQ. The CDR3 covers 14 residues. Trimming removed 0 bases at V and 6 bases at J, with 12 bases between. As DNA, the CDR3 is TGCGCCAGCAGCTTGGACGGGGGTATGGCTGAAGCTTTCTTT. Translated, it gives CASSLDGGMAEAFF.

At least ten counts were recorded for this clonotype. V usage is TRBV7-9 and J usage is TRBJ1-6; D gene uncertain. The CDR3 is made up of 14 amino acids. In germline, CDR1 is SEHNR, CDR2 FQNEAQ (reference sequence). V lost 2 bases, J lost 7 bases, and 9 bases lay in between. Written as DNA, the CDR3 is TGTGCCAGCAGCTTACGGGAAGGGAATTCACCCCTCCACTTT. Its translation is CASSLREGNSPLHF.

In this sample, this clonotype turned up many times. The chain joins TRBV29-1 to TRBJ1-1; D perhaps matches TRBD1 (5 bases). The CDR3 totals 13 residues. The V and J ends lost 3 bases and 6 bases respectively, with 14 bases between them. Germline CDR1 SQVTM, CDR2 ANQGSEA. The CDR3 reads CSVDPPSGAEAFF. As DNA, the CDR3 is TGCAGCGTTGACCCCCCCTCGGGGGCTGAAGCTTTCTTT.

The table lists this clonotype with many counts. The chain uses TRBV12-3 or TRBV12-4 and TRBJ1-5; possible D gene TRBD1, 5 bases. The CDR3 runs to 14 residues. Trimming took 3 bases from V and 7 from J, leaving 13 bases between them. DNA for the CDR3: TGTGCCAGCAGTTTCGGGCAGGGTTTGCAGCCCCAGCATTTT. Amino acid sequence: CASSFGQGLQPQHF.

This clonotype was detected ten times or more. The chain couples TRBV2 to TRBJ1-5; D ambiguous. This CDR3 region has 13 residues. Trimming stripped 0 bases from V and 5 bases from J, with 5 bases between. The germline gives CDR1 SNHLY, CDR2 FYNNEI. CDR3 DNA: TGTGCCAGCAGTGAAGCACGTTATCAGCCCCAGCATTTT. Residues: CASSEARYQPQHF.